This T cell receptor (beta chain) originates from a study of CD8 T cells in ankylosing spondylitis. Findings and limits, study-wide: Prior work had noted some motif variants in reactive arthritis blood and synovial fluid.

This clonotype occurred a few times. Its specificity is not known. As the method for making TCR beta libraries, quantitative 5'-RACE with molecular barcodes was used. A single record per CDR3 protein comes from TCRdb applying MiXCR to the 5' RACE reads. The sample lists 250,000 or so distinct CDR3 sequences, 24% occurring once. The sequencing input was blood, either unsorted or a sorted T cell fraction (not recorded which). The clonotype originates from a male donor with ankylosing spondylitis or in good health (not recorded which).

The CDR3 nucleotides are TGTGCCAGCAGCTTAGTTAGCGGCGATACGCAGTATTTT. Residues: CASSLVSGDTQYF. The V and J genes are TRBV7-2 and TRBJ2-3, with a possible D match to TRBD2 (6 bases). The germline CDR1 and CDR2 sequences are SGHTA and FQGNSA. The CDR3 length is 13 residues. Trimming left V 1 base short and J 6 bases short, with 8 bases between.